This T cell receptor (beta chain) was captured in a study of blood T cell repertoires in COVID-19 (dated by TCRdb to about 2020). For the wider study: Collaborator samples came from the United States, Italy and Spain and covered acute and convalescent phases of COVID-19. The prospective study material was composed of cDNA or gDNA derived from T cells, B-cell-depleted T cells, or PBMCs. The dataset comprised deeply sampled blood TCRbeta repertoires from subjects exposed to, actively infected with, or recovered from COVID-19. A freely available public database, intended as a resource for researchers studying the immune response to SARS-CoV-2, is where the repertoires were released. The samples were drawn from the first 160 participants of the ongoing ImmuneRACE study and from under 1,500 subjects provided by 6 global collaborators. A de-identified subject ID, COVID-19 status, age in years and sex were almost always included in the sample metadata. Where available, HLA class I and class II types were taken from metadata supplied by the sample provider and were not determined by assay-based typing. Study-level results and caveats: The quantity of clinical and demographic metadata differed by source and by participant and was supplied without curation.

TCRbeta CDR3 regions were amplified from genomic DNA using the immunoSEQ Assay, a bias-controlled multiplex PCR. As for how the authors treated the data: The number of nucleated cells in each sample was estimated by amplification of reference gene primers within the assay. To quantify the absolute abundance of each unique TCRbeta CDR3 rearrangement, sequence reads were collapsed and filtered. For each sample, productive Simpson clonality was calculated by taking the square root of Simpson's diversity index across productive rearrangements. Entries here come from immuneACCESS through TCRdb and include only in-frame sequences with V and J called. Some clones fail to appear in such tables; in the studies checked, an unresolved V gene covers under half of the shortfall, and the cause of the remainder is unknown. The D gene and trimming were derived from the DNA, and the V and J assignments and clone size from that table. In this sample the table shows around 250,000 clones, about four fifths of which occur a single time. The ten top clones hold about 5% of the sample.

About this clone itself: Its recognized antigen is unknown. The sample holds no much larger clone one base away, and base qualities are not on file.

Participants in the prospective study were aged roughly 18 to 100 years, lived in about two dozen United States geographic areas, and enrolled through a virtual design. To assign participants to cohorts, the prospective study relied on clinical history that participants themselves reported in a screening survey and a study questionnaire. Exposed participants had been in contact, within 2 weeks of entering the study, with a person who had a PCR-confirmed or clinician-diagnosed case of COVID-19. Mobile phlebotomists in the prospective study collected whole blood, serum and a nasopharyngeal or oropharyngeal swab from every participant. Prospective study participants could optionally give additional blood draws and questionnaires over an approximately two-month period. Prospective study blood samples were shipped either frozen or at room temperature before DNA extraction. The CDR3 contains 15 residues, cysteine and phenylalanine counted. Only CDR3 DNA is held: 45 bases, read in frame from base 1. Trimming leaves V shorter by 2 bases and J shorter by 6 bases, with the junction holding 6 bases beyond the gene matches. Sequences SGHRS (CDR1) and YFSETQ (CDR2) are obtained from the germline V gene.

The TCR was taken from a man aged 35 to 55 who had been exposed to COVID-19. Sequencing input: PBMCs or T cells enriched from blood (not recorded which). The receptor chain draws on TRBV5-1 and TRBJ1-5; 9 bases in between match TRBD1. The DNA sequence follows: TGCGCCAGCAGCTTACAGGGGGCGCCCGGTCAGCCCCAGCATTTT. Its amino acids are CASSLQGAPGQPQHF.